One sample yielded the 16 T cell receptor beta chains listed below, sequenced in a study of cytomegalovirus exposure and HLA in healthy donors. 13 Jbeta primers and 60 Vbeta primers were used for the PCR. The repertoire was sequenced with immunoSEQ multiplex PCR; TCRdb's copy has only in-frame clones and lacks some. The data contain some 150,000 clones, about two thirds of them seen just once; the ten biggest clones take up about 4.4%. Source material: PBMCs. Every receptor here comes from a man between 50 and 59 years old in good health and CMV-seropositive.

This clone showed up just a few times. The rearrangement links TRBV5-4 to TRBJ1-1; perhaps TRBD1 as D (5 bases). Germline lookup yields CDR1 SGHNT and CDR2 YYREEE (reference sequence). The CDR3 is 14 residues long. The ends were cut back, 3 bases at V and 8 bases at J, with 17 bases in the middle. Here the CDR3 reads CASSSLTAGPEAFF. DNA for the CDR3: TGTGCCAGCAGCTCCCTCACCGCAGGGCCAGAAGCTTTCTTT.

The chain links TRBV11-3 to TRBJ1-1; D possibly corresponds to TRBD1 (5 bases). Trimming took 3 bases from V and 10 from J, leaving 12 bases between them. The CDR3 is made up of 12 amino acids. Per the germline V gene, CDR1 is SGHNT and CDR2 is YENEEA. For the CDR3, the DNA is TGTGCCAGCAGCTTGGGGGAGGGTGGAGCTTTCTTT. It translates to CASSLGEGGAFF.

This clone was found a few times. The chain is built from TRBV19 and TRBJ1-2; D ambiguous. Trimming removed 5 bases from V and 0 bases from J, with 7 bases in between. CDR1 and CDR2 from the germline V gene are LNHDA and SQIVND (reference sequence). This CDR3 has 13 amino acids. This CDR3 reads CASSPESNYGYTF. The CDR3 nucleotides are TGTGCCAGTAGTCCGGAGTCTAACTATGGCTACACCTTC.

This clone was picked up one time. This chain uses TRBV6-1 with TRBJ2-7; D may be TRBD2 (7 bases). The CDR3 consists of 17 residues. The germline V gene encodes CDR1 MNHNS and CDR2 SASEGT. V lost 4 bases to trimming and J lost 1 base, with 20 bases between them. Here the CDR3 DNA reads TGTGCCAGCAGTGTAGGGGGAGGGGGAACGAAATCCTACGAGCAGTACTTC. Its translation is CASSVGGGGTKSYEQYF.

This chain's CDR3 is CASSFHSGGGPYNEQFF. The CDR3 coding sequence is TGTGCCAGCAGCTTCCATAGTGGCGGGGGGCCGTACAATGAGCAGTTCTTC. The genes are TRBV13 and TRBJ2-1; TRBD2 agrees at 8 bases. CDR1 is PRHDT, CDR2 FYEKMQ, per germline (reference sequence). The CDR3 contains 17 residues. Trimming took 3 bases from V and 4 from J; bases not matched to a gene: 11.

Note on this clone: Distinct nucleotide sequences in the sample also encode this CDR3. The chain carries TRBV6-4 and TRBJ1-1; D might be TRBD1 (5 bases). Trimming left V 6 bases short and J 0 bases short, with 14 bases between. Germline V lookup: CDR1 MRHNA, CDR2 SNTAGT. This CDR3 spans 15 amino acids. CDR3 protein: CASSESGFMNTEAFF. DNA for the CDR3: TGTGCCAGCAGCGAGTCAGGGTTCATGAACACTGAAGCTTTCTTT.

The V call is TRBV7-9, the J call TRBJ1-2; D remains ambiguous. The CDR3 extends over 13 amino acids. CDR1 is SEHNR, CDR2 FQNEAQ, per germline (reference sequence). V lost 2 bases, J lost 8 bases, and 12 bases lay in between. CDR3 residues: CASSLREQRGYTF. The CDR3 region has the DNA TGTGCCAGCAGCTTAAGGGAACAGCGGGGCTACACCTTC.

The chain carries TRBV18 and TRBJ2-3, with D possibly TRBD1 on 6 matching bases. Deletions cut 1 base from V and 6 bases from J, with 11 bases between. Germline V gives CDR1 KGHSH, CDR2 LQKENI. The CDR3 loop spans 14 amino acids. For the CDR3, the DNA is TGTGCCAGCTCACCACTCGGACAGTCGGATACGCAGTATTTT. Its protein is CASSPLGQSDTQYF.

This chain connects TRBV6-5 to TRBJ2-7, with TRBD1 identical over 9 bases. Germline V gene lookup returns CDR1 MNHEY and CDR2 SVGAGI. V lost 2 bases and J lost 6; bases outside the gene matches: 8. This CDR3 is built from 15 residues. For the CDR3, the DNA is TGTGCCAGCAGTTACGCCTTAGGACAGGGGCGCGAGCAGTACTTC. Translated, it gives CASSYALGQGREQYF.

The chain couples TRBV6-1 to TRBJ1-2, with D unclear. Germline lookup yields CDR1 MNHNS and CDR2 SASEGT. Trimming stripped 6 bases from V and 8 bases from J, with 10 bases between. The CDR3 length is 11 residues. Here the CDR3 DNA reads TGTGCCAGCAGGGAGGCTAGGGGCTACACCTTC. This sequence encodes CASREARGYTF.

The chain couples TRBV7-9 to TRBJ2-4; TRBD1 agrees at 7 bases. This CDR3 spans 16 amino acids. V lost 3 bases, J lost 0 bases, and 5 bases stayed unmatched. Looked up from germline, CDR1 is SEHNR and CDR2 is FQNEAQ (reference sequence). CDR3 region: CASSFGDSLAKNIQYF. The DNA for the CDR3 is TGTGCCAGCAGCTTCGGGGACAGCTTAGCCAAAAACATTCAGTACTTC.

The chain links TRBV5-1 to TRBJ2-1, with 15 positions matching TRBD2. The length of the CDR3 is 16 residues. CDR1 is SGHRS, CDR2 YFSETQ, per germline. Unmatched junction bases numbered 3, after V lost 1 base and J lost 7 bases. The DNA of the CDR3 is TGCGCCAGCAGCTTGCCCGGGACTAGCGGGAGGAATGAGCAGTTCTTC. Translating gives CASSLPGTSGRNEQFF.

This clone came up a few times. The chain has TRBV4-1 and TRBJ2-3, with 11 bases matching TRBD2. The germline V gene has CDR1 MGHRA and CDR2 YSYEKL. The CDR3 is 16 amino acids. V lost 3 bases to trimming and J lost 2 bases; unmatched junction nucleotides: 4. The CDR3 reads CASSHRLAGYTDTQYF. The CDR3 DNA reads TGCGCCAGCAGCCATAGACTAGCGGGGTACACAGATACGCAGTATTTT.

As regards this clone: The sample carries other DNA sequences with the same CDR3. The chain recombines TRBV29-1 with TRBJ2-5, with 8 nucleotides matching TRBD1. This CDR3 has 12 residues. The V gene end was trimmed by 7 bases and the J gene end by 1 base; junction bases not matched to a gene: 2. Looked up from germline, CDR1 is SQVTM and CDR2 is ANQGSEA. CDR3 DNA sequence: TGCAGCGGTGGACAGGGCCAAGAGACCCAGTACTTC. This gives the protein CSGGQGQETQYF.

The chain joins TRBV15 to TRBJ2-3, with D possibly being TRBD2 (7 bases). CDR3 length: 16 amino acids. From germline, CDR1 is LNHNV and CDR2 YYDKDF (reference sequence). Trimming shortened V by 4 bases and J by 2 bases, and 16 bases separated the two germline ends. CDR3 nucleotide sequence: TGTGCCACCAGCATTTATCGAGGGGGGGTCACAGATACGCAGTATTTT. Translated, it gives CATSIYRGGVTDTQYF.

V usage is TRBV5-1 and J usage is TRBJ2-7, with TRBD2 identical over 7 bases. The V gene's germline CDR1 is SGHRS and CDR2 YFSETQ. V shed 5 bases and J 6 bases; nucleotides not matched to a gene: 8. This CDR3 comprises 13 residues. CDR3 protein: CASSDAGVSEQYF. In nucleotides, the CDR3 is TGCGCCAGCAGTGATGCGGGAGTGTCCGAGCAGTACTTC.